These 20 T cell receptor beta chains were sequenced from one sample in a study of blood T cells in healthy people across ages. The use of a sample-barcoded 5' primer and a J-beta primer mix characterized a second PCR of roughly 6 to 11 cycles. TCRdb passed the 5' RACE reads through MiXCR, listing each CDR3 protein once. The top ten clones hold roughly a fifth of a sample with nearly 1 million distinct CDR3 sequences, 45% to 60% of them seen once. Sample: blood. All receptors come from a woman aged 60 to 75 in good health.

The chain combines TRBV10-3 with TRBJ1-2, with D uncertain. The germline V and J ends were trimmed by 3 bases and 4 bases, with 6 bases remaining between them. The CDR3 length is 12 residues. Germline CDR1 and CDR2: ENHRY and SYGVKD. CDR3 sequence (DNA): TGTGCCATCAGTGAAGCTGTCTATGGCTACACCTTC. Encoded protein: CAISEAVYGYTF.

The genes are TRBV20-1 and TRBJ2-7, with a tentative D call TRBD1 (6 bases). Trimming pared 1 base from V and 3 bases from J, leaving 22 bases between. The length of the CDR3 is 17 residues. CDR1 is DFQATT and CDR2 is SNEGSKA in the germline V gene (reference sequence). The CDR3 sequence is CSARVVPQGLIHYEQYF. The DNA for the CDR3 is TGCAGTGCTAGAGTCGTCCCACAGGGTCTGATACACTACGAGCAGTACTTC.

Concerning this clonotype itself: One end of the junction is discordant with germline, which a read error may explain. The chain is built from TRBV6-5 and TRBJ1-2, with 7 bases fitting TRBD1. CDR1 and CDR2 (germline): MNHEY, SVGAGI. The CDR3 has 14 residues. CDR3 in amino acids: CASSTLQGYYDYTF. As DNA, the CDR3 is TGTGCCAGCAGTACGCTACAGGGGTACTATGACTACACCTTC.

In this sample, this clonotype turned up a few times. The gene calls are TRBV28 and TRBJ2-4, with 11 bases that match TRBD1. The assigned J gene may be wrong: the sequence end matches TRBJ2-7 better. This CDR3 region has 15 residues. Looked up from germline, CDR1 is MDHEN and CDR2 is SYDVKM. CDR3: CASRTRTGGIDEQYF. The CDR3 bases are TGTGCCAGCAGGACCAGGACAGGGGGCATCGACGAGCAGTACTTC.

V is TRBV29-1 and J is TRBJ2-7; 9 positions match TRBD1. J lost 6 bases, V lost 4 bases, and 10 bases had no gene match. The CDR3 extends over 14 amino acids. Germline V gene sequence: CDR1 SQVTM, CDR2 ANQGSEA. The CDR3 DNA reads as TGCAGCGTTGGGAGAAACCGGGACAGGGTCGAGCAGTACTTC. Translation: CSVGRNRDRVEQYF.

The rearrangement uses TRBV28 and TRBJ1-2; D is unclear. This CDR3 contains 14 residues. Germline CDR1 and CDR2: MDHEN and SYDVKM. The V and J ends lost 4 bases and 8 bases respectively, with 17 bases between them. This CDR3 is CASSSGGGPAGYTF. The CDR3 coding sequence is TGTGCCAGCAGTTCAGGCGGAGGGCCAGCGGGCTACACCTTC.

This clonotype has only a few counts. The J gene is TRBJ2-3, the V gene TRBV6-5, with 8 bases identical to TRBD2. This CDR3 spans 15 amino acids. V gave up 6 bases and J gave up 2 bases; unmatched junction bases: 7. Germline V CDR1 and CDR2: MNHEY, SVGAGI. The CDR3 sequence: CASRSGLGSTDTQYF. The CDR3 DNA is TGTGCCAGCAGATCGGGACTAGGGTCCACAGATACGCAGTATTTT.

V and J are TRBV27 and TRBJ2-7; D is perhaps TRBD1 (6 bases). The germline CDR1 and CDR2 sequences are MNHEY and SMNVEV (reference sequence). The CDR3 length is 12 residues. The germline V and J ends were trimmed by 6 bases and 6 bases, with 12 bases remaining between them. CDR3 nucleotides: TGTGCCAGCAGCAAAACAGGGCGCGAGCAGTACTTC. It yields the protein CASSKTGREQYF.

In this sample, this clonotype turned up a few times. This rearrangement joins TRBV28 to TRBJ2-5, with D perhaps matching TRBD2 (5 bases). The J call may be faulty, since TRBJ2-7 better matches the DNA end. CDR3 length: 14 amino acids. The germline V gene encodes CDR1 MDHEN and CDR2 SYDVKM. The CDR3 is CASSFVGGTYEQYF. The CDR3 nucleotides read TGTGCCAGCAGTTTTGTAGGAGGCACCTACGAGCAGTACTTC.

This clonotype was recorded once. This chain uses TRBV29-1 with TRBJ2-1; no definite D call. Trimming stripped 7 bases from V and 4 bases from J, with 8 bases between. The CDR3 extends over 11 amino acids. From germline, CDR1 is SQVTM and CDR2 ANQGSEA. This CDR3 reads CSGTEYNEQFF. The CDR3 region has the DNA TGCAGCGGAACAGAGTACAATGAGCAGTTCTTC.

The CDR3 loop is CSAEVNRDYGYTF. The CDR3, as DNA: TGCAGTGCTGAGGTGAACAGGGACTATGGCTACACCTTC. The gene calls are TRBV20-1 and TRBJ1-2; D may be TRBD1 (6 bases). The germline V and J ends were trimmed by 5 bases and 3 bases, with 13 bases remaining between them. Germline V CDR1 and CDR2: DFQATT, SNEGSKA (reference sequence). The CDR3 spans 13 residues.

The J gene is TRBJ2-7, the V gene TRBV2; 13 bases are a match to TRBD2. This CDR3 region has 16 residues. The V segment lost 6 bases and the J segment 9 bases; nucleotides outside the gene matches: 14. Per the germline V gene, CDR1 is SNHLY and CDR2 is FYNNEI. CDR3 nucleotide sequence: TGTGCCAGCAGGGTTCCGGGGACTAGCGGGATGAATAGGCAGTACTTC. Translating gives CASRVPGTSGMNRQYF.

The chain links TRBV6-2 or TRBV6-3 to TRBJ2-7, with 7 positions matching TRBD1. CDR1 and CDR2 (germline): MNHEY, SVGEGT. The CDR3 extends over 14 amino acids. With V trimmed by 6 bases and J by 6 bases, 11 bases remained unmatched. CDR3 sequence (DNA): TGTGCCAGCAGCAAAGACAGGGTTCTACTCGAGCAGTACTTC. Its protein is CASSKDRVLLEQYF.

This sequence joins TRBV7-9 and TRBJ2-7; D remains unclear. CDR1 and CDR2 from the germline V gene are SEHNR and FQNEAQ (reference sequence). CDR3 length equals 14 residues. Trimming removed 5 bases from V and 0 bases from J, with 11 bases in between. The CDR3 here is CASSSKVVSYEQYF. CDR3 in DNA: TGTGCCAGCAGCAGTAAAGTGGTCTCCTACGAGCAGTACTTC.

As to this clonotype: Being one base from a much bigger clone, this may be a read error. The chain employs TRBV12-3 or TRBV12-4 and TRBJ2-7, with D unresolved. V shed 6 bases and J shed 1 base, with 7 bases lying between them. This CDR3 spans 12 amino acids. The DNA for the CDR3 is TGTGCCAGCAGACGGAATTCCTACGAGCAGTACTTC. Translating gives CASRRNSYEQYF.

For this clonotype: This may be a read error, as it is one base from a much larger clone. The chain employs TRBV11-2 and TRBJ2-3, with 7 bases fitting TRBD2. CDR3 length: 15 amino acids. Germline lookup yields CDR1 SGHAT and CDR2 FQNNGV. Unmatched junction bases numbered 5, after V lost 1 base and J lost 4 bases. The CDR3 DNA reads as TGTGCCAGCAGCTTAGCCCTAGCGGCAGCAGATACGCAGTATTTT. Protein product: CASSLALAAADTQYF.

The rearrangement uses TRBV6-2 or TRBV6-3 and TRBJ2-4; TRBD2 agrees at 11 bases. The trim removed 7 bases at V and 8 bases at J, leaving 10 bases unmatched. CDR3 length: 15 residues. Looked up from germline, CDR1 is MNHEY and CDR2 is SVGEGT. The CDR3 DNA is TGTGCCAGCAAACCAATAGCGGGAGGGATGGACATTCAGTACTTC. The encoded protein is CASKPIAGGMDIQYF.

CDR3 in amino acids: CASSITQLNTGELFF. CDR3 nucleotide sequence: TGCGCCAGCAGTATAACCCAATTGAACACCGGGGAGCTGTTTTTT. The chain joins TRBV5-1 to TRBJ2-2; no definite D call. The V end lost 5 bases, the J end lost 1 base, and 12 bases lay between the germline ends. The CDR3 is 15 amino acids. The germline V gene has CDR1 SGHRS and CDR2 YFSETQ.

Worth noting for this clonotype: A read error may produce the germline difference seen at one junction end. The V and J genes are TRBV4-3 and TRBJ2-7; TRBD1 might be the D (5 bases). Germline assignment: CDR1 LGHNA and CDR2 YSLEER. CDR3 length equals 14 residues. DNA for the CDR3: TGCGCCAGCCGCCAAGAGGCAGGGACCTACGAGCAGTACTTC. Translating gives CASRQEAGTYEQYF.

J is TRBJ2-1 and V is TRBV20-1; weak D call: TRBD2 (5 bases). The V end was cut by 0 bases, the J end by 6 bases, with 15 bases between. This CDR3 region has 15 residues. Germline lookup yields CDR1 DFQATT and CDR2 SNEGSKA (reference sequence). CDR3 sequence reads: CSARDGGLRANEQFF. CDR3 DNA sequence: TGCAGTGCTAGAGATGGCGGGCTGAGGGCCAATGAGCAGTTCTTC.